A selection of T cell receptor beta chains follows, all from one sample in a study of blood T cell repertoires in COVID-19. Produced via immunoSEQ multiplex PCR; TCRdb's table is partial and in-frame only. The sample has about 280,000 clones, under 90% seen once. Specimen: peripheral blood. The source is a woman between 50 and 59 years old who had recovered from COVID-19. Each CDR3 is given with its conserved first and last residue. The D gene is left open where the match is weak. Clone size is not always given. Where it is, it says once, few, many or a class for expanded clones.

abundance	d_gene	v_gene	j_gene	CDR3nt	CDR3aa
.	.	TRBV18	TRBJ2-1	TGTGCCAGCTCACCACTGATCGGGGACTACAATGAGCAGTTCTTC	CASSPLIGDYNEQFF
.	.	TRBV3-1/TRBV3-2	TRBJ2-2	TGTGCCAGCAGCCAAACAGGAGTGTTAAACACCGGGGAGCTGTTTTTT	CASSQTGVLNTGELFF
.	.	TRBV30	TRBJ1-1	TGTGCCTGGAGCCGGGGGGAGGGGAACACTGAAGCTTTCTTT	CAWSRGEGNTEAFF
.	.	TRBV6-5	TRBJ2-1	TGTGCCAGCAGTTACGACGTAGCCTCCTACAATGAGCAGTTCTTC	CASSYDVASYNEQFF
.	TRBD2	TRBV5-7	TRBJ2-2	TGTGCCAGCAGCTTCCCGGGACTAGAGGGCCCCCCGAACACCGGGGAGCTGTTTTTT	CASSFPGLEGPPNTGELFF
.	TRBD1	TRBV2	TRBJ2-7	TGTGCCAGCAGTGGTTGGACAGGGGGTGGCGAGCAGTACTTC	CASSGWTGGGEQYF
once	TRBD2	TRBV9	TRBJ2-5	TGTGCCAGCACTCGGGGGGTCAACCAAGAGACCCAGTACTTC	CASTRGVNQETQYF
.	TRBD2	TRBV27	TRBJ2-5	TGTGCCAGCAGTTTACTGGGCGGGAGGGAAGGGGGAGAGACCCAGTACTTC	CASSLLGGREGGETQYF
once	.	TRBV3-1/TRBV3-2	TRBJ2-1	TGTGCCAGCAGGGCGGGAATCCATGAGCAGTTCTTC	CASRAGIHEQFF
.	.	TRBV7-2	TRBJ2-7	TGTGCCAGCAGCTTGCAGGGAAGAGGATACGAGCAGTACTTC	CASSLQGRGYEQYF
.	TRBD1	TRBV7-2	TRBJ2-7	TGTGCCAGCAGCTCGACAGGGGGTCGGTGGGAGCAGTACTTC	CASSSTGGRWEQYF
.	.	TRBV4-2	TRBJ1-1	TGTGCCAGCAGCCAAGATCGGGTAGTAACTGAAGCTTTCTTT	CASSQDRVVTEAFF
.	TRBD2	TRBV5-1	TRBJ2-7	TGCGCCAGCAGCTTGGAGGTCGCGGGACTAGCCTACGAGCAGTACTTC	CASSLEVAGLAYEQYF
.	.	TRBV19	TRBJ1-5	TGTGCCAGTAGTATCGGGGGGGGTGAGCGTCAGCCCCAGCATTTT	CASSIGGGERQPQHF
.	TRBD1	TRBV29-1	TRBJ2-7	TGCAGCGTTGCGTGGACAGGGAACTACGAGCAGTACTTC	CSVAWTGNYEQYF
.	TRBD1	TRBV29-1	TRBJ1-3	TGCAGCGGACAGGGACAGAAGGGAAACACCATATATTTT	CSGQGQKGNTIYF
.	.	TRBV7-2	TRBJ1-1	TGTGCCAGCAGCCCCCGGGGGGCGCCCACTGAAGCTTTCTTT	CASSPRGAPTEAFF
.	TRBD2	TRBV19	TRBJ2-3	TGTGCCACCGCGACACCTAGCGGGGGGCCTGGGAGCAGGCAGTATTTT	CATATPSGGPGSRQYF
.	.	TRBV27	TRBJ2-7	TGTGCCAGCAGTCCCCAGGGGGGAACCTACGAGCAGTACTTC	CASSPQGGTYEQYF
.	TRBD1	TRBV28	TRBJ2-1	TGTGCCAGCCGGACAGGGGACGGCAATGAGCAGTTCTTC	CASRTGDGNEQFF
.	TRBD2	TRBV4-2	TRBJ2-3	TGTGCCAGCAGCCAAGACCTAGCGGGGGGGGGTAGAGATACGCAGTATTTT	CASSQDLAGGGRDTQYF
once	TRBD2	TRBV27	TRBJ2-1	TGTGCCAGCAGTTCCCCCGGACTAGCAAATGAGCAGTTCTTC	CASSSPGLANEQFF
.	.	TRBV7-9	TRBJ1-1	TGTGCCAGCAGCTTAGGTGGGGGGTGGAACACTGAAGCTTTCTTT	CASSLGGGWNTEAFF
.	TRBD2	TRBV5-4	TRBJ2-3	TGTGCCAGCAGCCCTCTAGCGGGAGGCACAGATACGCAGTATTTT	CASSPLAGGTDTQYF
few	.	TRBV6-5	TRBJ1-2	TGTGCCAGCAGTTACATGAGGGGGTCGGCTAACTATGGCTACACCTTC	CASSYMRGSANYGYTF
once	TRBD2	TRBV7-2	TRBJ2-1	TGTGCCAGCAGCTTAAAGTTCGAAGCGGGGGGGAATGAGCAGTTCTTC	CASSLKFEAGGNEQFF
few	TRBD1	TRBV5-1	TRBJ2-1	TGCGCCAGCAGCGGACAGGGGAGCACCCACAATGAGCAGTTCTTC	CASSGQGSTHNEQFF
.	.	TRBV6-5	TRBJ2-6	TGTGCCAGCCGTATCGCGGGGGCCAACGTCCTGACTTTC	CASRIAGANVLTF
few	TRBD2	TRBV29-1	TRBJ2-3	TGCAGCGCTACTAGCGGGGAGATTGGGGATACGCAGTATTTT	CSATSGEIGDTQYF
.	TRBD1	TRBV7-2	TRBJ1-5	TGTGCCAGCAGCACCGCCCCGGGACAGGGATCCAAGCCCCAGCATTTT	CASSTAPGQGSKPQHF
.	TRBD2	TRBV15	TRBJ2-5	TGTGCCACCAGCAGGGGACTAGCGGCCGATTCCCAAGAGACCCAGTACTTC	CATSRGLAADSQETQYF
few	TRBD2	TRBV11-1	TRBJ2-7	TGTGCCAGCAGCTTAGCCGGGACTAGGTCCTACGAGCAGTACTTC	CASSLAGTRSYEQYF
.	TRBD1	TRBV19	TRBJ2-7	TGTGCCAGTAGCCTGAAACAGGGGGCCAACTACGAGCAGTACTTC	CASSLKQGANYEQYF
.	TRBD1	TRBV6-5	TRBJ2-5	TGTGCCACCGAGGGGGACAGCAGGGAGACCCAGTACTTC	CATEGDSRETQYF
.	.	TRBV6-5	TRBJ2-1	TGTGCCAGCAGTTACAGATCCAGCTCCTACAATGAGCAGTTCTTC	CASSYRSSSYNEQFF
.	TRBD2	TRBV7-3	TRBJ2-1	TGTGCCAGCAGCTTTGATGCGGGAGTCTCCTACAATGAGCAGTTCTTC	CASSFDAGVSYNEQFF
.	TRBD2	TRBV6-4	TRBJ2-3	TGTGCCAGCAGTGAAGGGACTAGCGCGTTGGGCACAGATACGCAGTATTTT	CASSEGTSALGTDTQYF
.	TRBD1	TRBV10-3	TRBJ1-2	TGTGCCATCAGTGTGGCGGGGGACAGGGCAAGTTATGGCTACACCTTC	CAISVAGDRASYGYTF
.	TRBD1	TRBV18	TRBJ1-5	TGTGCCAGCTCACGGGACAGTAGCAATCAGCCCCAGCATTTT	CASSRDSSNQPQHF
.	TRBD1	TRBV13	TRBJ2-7	TGTGCCAGCAGATGGGGTGGACAGGGCTACGAGCAGTACTTC	CASRWGGQGYEQYF
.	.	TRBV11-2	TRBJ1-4	TGTGCCAGCAGCTTAGCCCAGGGAACTAATGAAAAACTGTTTTTT	CASSLAQGTNEKLFF
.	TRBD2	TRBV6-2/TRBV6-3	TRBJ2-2	TGTGCCAGCAGTTACGGACTAGCGGGGGTGCACACCGGGGAGCTGTTTTTT	CASSYGLAGVHTGELFF
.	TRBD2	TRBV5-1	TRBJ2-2	TGCGCCAGCAGCCTAGGACTAGCGGGGTTCGTCGGGGAGCTGTTTTTT	CASSLGLAGFVGELFF
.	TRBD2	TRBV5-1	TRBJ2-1	TGCGCCAGCAGCTTTACTAGCGAGAACAATGAGCAGTTCTTC	CASSFTSENNEQFF
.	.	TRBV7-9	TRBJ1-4	TGTGCCAGCAGGGGGGCTAGTTATTCGGAAAAACTGTTTTTT	CASRGASYSEKLFF
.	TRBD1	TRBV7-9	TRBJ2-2	TGTGCCAGCAGCGTAAGGACAGGGAGGAACACCGGGGAGCTGTTTTTT	CASSVRTGRNTGELFF
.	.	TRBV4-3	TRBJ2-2	TGCGCCAGCAGCCTCCAATTAACGGTAAAAGCGAACACCGGGGAGCTGTTTTTT	CASSLQLTVKANTGELFF
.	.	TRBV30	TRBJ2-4	TGTGCCTGGAGTGTATACTCCGAGACTGGCATTCAGTACTTC	CAWSVYSETGIQYF
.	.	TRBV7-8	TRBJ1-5	TGTGCCAGCAGCTTAGGAAACGGACTGGGGGCCCGTCCCCAGCATTTT	CASSLGNGLGARPQHF
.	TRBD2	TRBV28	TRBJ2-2	TGTGCCAGCAGGCCCCAAACTAGCGGTACCGGGGAGCTGTTTTTT	CASRPQTSGTGELFF
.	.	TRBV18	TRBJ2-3	TGTGCCAGCTCAGGCCAGGGGCGTAGCACAGATACGCAGTATTTT	CASSGQGRSTDTQYF
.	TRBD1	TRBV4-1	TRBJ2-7	TGCGCCAGCAGCCAAACCGGGACAGGGGGCCCCGAGCAGTACTTC	CASSQTGTGGPEQYF
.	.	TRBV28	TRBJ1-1	TGTGCCAGCAGTGCACACATGAACACTGAAGCTTTCTTT	CASSAHMNTEAFF
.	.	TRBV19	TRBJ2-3	TGTGCCAGTACCCCATACGGTCCCACAGATACGCAGTATTTT	CASTPYGPTDTQYF
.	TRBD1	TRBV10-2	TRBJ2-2	TGCGCCAGCAGTGAGCCCGACAGGGGAGGTATCGGGGAGCTGTTTTTT	CASSEPDRGGIGELFF
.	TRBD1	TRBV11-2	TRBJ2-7	TGTGCCAGCAGCTTGGGACAGACAGGGTCCTACGAGCAGTACTTC	CASSLGQTGSYEQYF
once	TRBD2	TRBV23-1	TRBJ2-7	TGCGCCAGCTCTAAAGGGGGGACTAGAGGGAGCGATTGCGAGCAGTACTTC	CASSKGGTRGSDCEQYF
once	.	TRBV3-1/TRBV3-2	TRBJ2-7	TGTGCCAGCAGCCACCGCCCGTCGAGCGGAACCTACGAGCAGTACTTC	CASSHRPSSGTYEQYF